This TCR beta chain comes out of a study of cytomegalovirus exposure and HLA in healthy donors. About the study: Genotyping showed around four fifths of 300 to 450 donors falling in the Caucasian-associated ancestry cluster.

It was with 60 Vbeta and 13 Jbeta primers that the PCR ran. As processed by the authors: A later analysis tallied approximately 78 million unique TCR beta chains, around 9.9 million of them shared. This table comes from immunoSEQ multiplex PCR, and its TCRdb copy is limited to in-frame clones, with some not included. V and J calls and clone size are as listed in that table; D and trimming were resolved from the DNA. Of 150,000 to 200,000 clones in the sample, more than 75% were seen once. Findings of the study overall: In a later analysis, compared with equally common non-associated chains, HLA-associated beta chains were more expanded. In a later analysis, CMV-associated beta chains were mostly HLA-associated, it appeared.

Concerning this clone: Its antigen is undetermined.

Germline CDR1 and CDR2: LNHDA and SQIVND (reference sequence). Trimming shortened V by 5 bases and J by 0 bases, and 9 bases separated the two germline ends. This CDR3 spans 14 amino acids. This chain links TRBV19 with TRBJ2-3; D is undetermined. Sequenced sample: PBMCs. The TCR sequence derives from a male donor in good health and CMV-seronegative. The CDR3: CASSVSSSTDTQYF. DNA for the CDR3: TGTGCCAGTAGTGTGAGTTCTAGCACAGATACGCAGTATTTT.